The entry that follows covers one T cell receptor beta chain sequence. Its cognate antigen is unknown. The sample comes from a study of cytomegalovirus exposure and HLA in healthy donors. PCR used 60 Vbeta primers and 13 Jbeta primers. Here immunoSEQ multiplex PCR was the method, and the copy in TCRdb shows in-frame clones only, minus some. The sample includes around 100,000 clones, 50% to 70% of them seen just once. Trimming cost V 7 bases and J 3 bases, with 12 bases left between them. CDR3 length: 12 residues. Per germline, CDR1 SQVTM and CDR2 ANQGSEA. Findings and caveats of the study: In an earlier analysis, about 87% or about 30%: the productive usage of most TCR beta V segments.

The receptor comes from a man aged 30 to 45 in good health and CMV-seropositive. V gene TRBV29-1 combines with J gene TRBJ1-2, with a possible D match to TRBD1 (6 bases). Sequencing used PBMCs. CDR3 protein: CSANRQDYGYTF. The CDR3 region has the DNA TGCAGCGCCAACCGACAGGACTATGGCTACACCTTC.